This TCR beta chain came from a study of T cells in Graves' hyperthyroidism and ophthalmopathy. Study-level background: Peripheral blood collection took place at initial diagnosis, before any treatment. Study-level results: Blood held most thyroid clonotypes expanded above 0.001 frequency.

RNA transcripts served as the template for amplifying TCR beta CDR3 regions. HTBI primers were the set used in a first-round RT-PCR of the TCR CDR3. MiXCR was run by TCRdb on the multiplex PCR reads, yielding one entry per CDR3 protein. The table records roughly 300,000 distinct CDR3 sequences, 21% of them present only once. This clonotype showed up just once. Its antigen is unidentified. Over 18 months, lack of ophthalmopathy progression marked Graves' hyperthyroidism as stable. Newly diagnosed hyperthyroidism patients aged 18 to 65 years had disease lasting under 2 months. CDR1 and CDR2 from the germline V gene are MDHEN and SYDVKM. Trimming shortened V by 11 bases and J by 1 base, and 12 bases separated the two germline ends. The CDR3 is 13 residues long.

Specimen: blood. V gene TRBV28 combines with J gene TRBJ1-5, with D possibly TRBD1 on 6 matching bases. The source is a woman between 50 and 59 years old with Graves' hyperthyroidism. CDR3 in amino acids: CAGGQGSNQPQHF. The CDR3, as DNA: TGTGCCGGCGGTCAGGGGAGCAATCAGCCCCAGCATTTT.